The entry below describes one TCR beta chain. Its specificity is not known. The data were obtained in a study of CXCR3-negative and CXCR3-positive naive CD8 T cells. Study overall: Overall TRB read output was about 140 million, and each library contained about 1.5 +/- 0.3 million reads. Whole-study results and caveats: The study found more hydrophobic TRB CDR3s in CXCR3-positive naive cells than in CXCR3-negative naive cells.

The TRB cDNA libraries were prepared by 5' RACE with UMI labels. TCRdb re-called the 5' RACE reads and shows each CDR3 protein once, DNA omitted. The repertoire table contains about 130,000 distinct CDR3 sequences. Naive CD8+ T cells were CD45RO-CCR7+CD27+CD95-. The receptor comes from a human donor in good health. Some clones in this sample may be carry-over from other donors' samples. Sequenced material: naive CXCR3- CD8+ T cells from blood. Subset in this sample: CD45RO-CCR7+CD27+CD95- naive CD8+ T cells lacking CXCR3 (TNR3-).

The CDR3 loop is CASSYPTGRETQYF. The chain recombines TRBV6-2 or TRBV6-3 with TRBJ2-5; the D gene TCRdb calls, TRBD2, cannot be checked with no DNA. CDR3 size: 14 residues. Germline loops: CDR1 MNHEY, CDR2 SVGEGT.